This T cell receptor beta chain was obtained from a study of control samples from healthy donors and cancer patients. Germline V gene data show CDR1 as ENHRY and CDR2 as SYGVKD. V shed 3 bases, J shed 2 bases, and the junction held 5 bases outside the gene matches. The CDR3 has 16 residues. Clones were read by immunoSEQ multiplex PCR, and TCRdb kept only the in-frame ones, dropping some. The data contain about 140,000 clones, 94% of them singletons. Material: blood. This receptor was identified in a man aged 40-50 years in good health. The chain combines TRBV10-3 with TRBJ2-1, with TRBD2 identical over 9 bases. CDR3 amino acids: CAISDKASGTYNEQFF. Here the CDR3 DNA reads TGTGCCATCAGTGACAAGGCTAGCGGGACCTACAATGAGCAGTTCTTC.